This TCR beta chain was sequenced for a study of T cell responses to AZD1222 COVID-19 vaccine. Whole-study results and caveats: Spike-specific TCRs gained breadth and depth after people received two AZD1222 doses.

Profiled with immunoSEQ multiplex PCR; TCRdb holds only in-frame clones, not every one. Of about 110,000 clones in the sample, about 86% are singletons; the top ten hold about 3.3%. The V gene end was trimmed by 7 bases and the J gene end by 3 bases; junction bases not matched to a gene: 6. CDR3 length: 13 residues. Germline loops: CDR1 LGHDT, CDR2 YNNKEL (reference sequence). As to this clone: As yet, its antigen is unknown.

The sequencing used peripheral blood, collected on day 0 of AZD1222 vaccination. The chain couples TRBV3-1 (or the pseudogene TRBV3-2) to TRBJ2-7; 7 nucleotides agree with TRBD1. This receptor was taken from an adult in good health. The CDR3 sequence: CASTRQGYYEQYF. The CDR3 region has the DNA TGTGCCAGCACCCGACAGGGATACTACGAGCAGTACTTC.